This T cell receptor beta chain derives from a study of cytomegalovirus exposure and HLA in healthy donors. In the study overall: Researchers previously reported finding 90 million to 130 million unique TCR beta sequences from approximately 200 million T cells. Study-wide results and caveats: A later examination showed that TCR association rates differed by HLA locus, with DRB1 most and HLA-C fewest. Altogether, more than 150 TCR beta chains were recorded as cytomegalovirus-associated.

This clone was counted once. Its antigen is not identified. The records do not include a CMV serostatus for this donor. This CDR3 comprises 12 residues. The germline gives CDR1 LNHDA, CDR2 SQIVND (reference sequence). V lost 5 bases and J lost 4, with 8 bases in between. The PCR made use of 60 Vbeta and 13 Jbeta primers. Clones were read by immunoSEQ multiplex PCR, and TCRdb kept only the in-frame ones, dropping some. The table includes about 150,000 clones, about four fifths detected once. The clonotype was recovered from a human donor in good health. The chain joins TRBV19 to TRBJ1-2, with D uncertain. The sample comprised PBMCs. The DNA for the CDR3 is TGTGCCAGTAGTCGGTCCTTCTATGGCTACACCTTC. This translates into CASSRSFYGYTF.